Listed below are T cell receptor beta chains from one sample, sequenced in a study of a mutant IDH1 vaccine in newly diagnosed glioma. Here immunoSEQ multiplex PCR was the method, and the copy in TCRdb shows in-frame clones only, minus some. The repertoire has tens of thousands of clones, about 80% of them found once; the top ten carry approximately 2%. The material was PBMCs, obtained from a glioma patient treated with radiotherapy, temozolomide or both. All receptors come from a woman between 40 and 50 years old with glioma. Both conserved end residues are part of each CDR3. Fields, in order: V gene, J gene, clone size, D gene, CDR3 DNA, CDR3 protein. The D gene is left open where the match is weak. Some rows mark clone size as missing; the rest say once, few, many or name a class of expanded clone.

TRBV7-8	TRBJ2-7	.	TRBD1	TGTGCCAGCAGCCCCCGGGACAGGGTCAACGAGCAGTACTTC	CASSPRDRVNEQYF
TRBV29-1	TRBJ1-6	once	.	TGCAGCGTTTACGACGGCTATAATTCACCCCTCCACTTT	CSVYDGYNSPLHF
TRBV7-9	TRBJ2-1	.	.	TGTGCCAGCAGAGATGACAGGAGAGTGAATGAGCAGTTCTTC	CASRDDRRVNEQFF
TRBV2	TRBJ1-3	.	.	TGTGCCAGCAGGGGGCGGGCTGGAAACACCATATATTTT	CASRGRAGNTIYF
TRBV7-2	TRBJ1-2	.	.	TGTGCCAGCAGCCCCACGAAGTGGGCGGACTATGGCTACACCTTC	CASSPTKWADYGYTF
TRBV9	TRBJ2-7	once	TRBD1	TGTGCCAGCAGCCTCCGACAGGGGAGTGGAGAGCAGTACTTC	CASSLRQGSGEQYF
TRBV9	TRBJ1-4	.	.	TGTGCCAGCAGCGTAGCAAGCGGGGGCGGTGAAAAACTGTTTTTT	CASSVASGGGEKLFF
TRBV5-4	TRBJ2-3	.	TRBD2	TGTGCCAGCAGCTCGGGACTAGCGGGGACAGATACGCAGTATTTT	CASSSGLAGTDTQYF
TRBV25-1	TRBJ1-1	.	.	TGTGCCAGCAGTGGACGACAGGAAAGGGGCACTGAAGCTTTCTTT	CASSGRQERGTEAFF
TRBV6-5	TRBJ1-5	.	.	TGTGCCAGCAGTCGACAGCTAGATCAGCCCCAGCATTTT	CASSRQLDQPQHF
TRBV10-1	TRBJ1-2	medium-sized	.	TGCGCCAGCAGTCCAGGACGGGGGAAACTGGAGGGCTACACCTTC	CASSPGRGKLEGYTF
TRBV4-1	TRBJ1-2	.	.	TGCGCCAGCAGCCAAGGCCCGCCGTGGGGAGGAGTCTATGGCTACACCTTC	CASSQGPPWGGVYGYTF
TRBV5-5	TRBJ1-2	.	.	TGTGCCAGCAGCTTGGCCTCCCTATCAGGTTCGAACTATGGCTACACCTTC	CASSLASLSGSNYGYTF
TRBV6-5	TRBJ1-1	.	TRBD1	TGTGCCAGCAGAAGACAGGGGGGGACTGAAGCTTTCTTT	CASRRQGGTEAFF
TRBV5-1	TRBJ2-2	.	.	TGCGCCAGCAGCTTCGGTACCGGGGAGCTGTTTTTT	CASSFGTGELFF
TRBV15	TRBJ1-1	.	.	TGTGCCACCAGCAGGGGGGCGGAAACTGAAGCTTTCTTT	CATSRGAETEAFF
TRBV7-6	TRBJ1-1	.	.	TGTGCCAGCAGCTTAGTCTCACAGGCTAACACTGAAGCTTTCTTT	CASSLVSQANTEAFF
TRBV27	TRBJ2-2	.	TRBD2	TGTGCCAGCAGTTTACTCCGGGGGGGCCCCGGGGAGCTGTTTTTT	CASSLLRGGPGELFF
TRBV4-1	TRBJ2-3	.	TRBD2	TGCGCCAGCAGCCAAGGTATGAAGGGACTAGAGTCAGATACGCAGTATTTT	CASSQGMKGLESDTQYF
TRBV10-2	TRBJ1-1	.	.	TGCGCCACCAGGGAGGGAGTTGAAGCTTTCTTT	CATREGVEAFF
TRBV30	TRBJ2-5	.	.	TGTGCCTGGAGTGTACTAGGAACGGAGACCCAGTACTTC	CAWSVLGTETQYF
TRBV2	TRBJ1-1	.	.	TGTGCCAGCGGACGACAGCAGAACACTGAAGCTTTCTTT	CASGRQQNTEAFF
TRBV6-4	TRBJ1-6	.	.	TGTGCCAGCAGTGAACTCCCGAATTCACCCCTCCACTTT	CASSELPNSPLHF
TRBV5-6	TRBJ2-5	.	.	TGTGCCAGCAGCTTGACGCGAGAGACCCAGTACTTC	CASSLTRETQYF
TRBV15	TRBJ2-7	.	.	TGTGCCACCAGCAGAGGTAAGCCAGCGGATGTCGAGCAGTACTTC	CATSRGKPADVEQYF
TRBV19	TRBJ2-5	.	.	TGTGCCAGTAGTATAGCTGGCGGTGAGACCCAGTACTTC	CASSIAGGETQYF
TRBV7-2	TRBJ2-7	.	.	TGTGCCAGCAGCCGCAGCGGCGCTAGCTTGTACGAGCAGTACTTC	CASSRSGASLYEQYF
TRBV6-6	TRBJ1-6	medium-sized	.	TGTGCCAGCACCAACAGGGCTTCTGATTCACCCCTCCACTTT	CASTNRASDSPLHF
TRBV6-1	TRBJ1-4	.	TRBD1	TGTGCCAGCAGTCCAGGGGGCGTAGGTGAAAAACTGTTTTTT	CASSPGGVGEKLFF
TRBV30	TRBJ2-1	.	.	TGTGCCTGGAGTCTCCCGGACGGTACAATGACGCAGTTCTTC	CAWSLPDGTMTQFF
TRBV20-1	TRBJ2-7	.	TRBD1	TGCAGTGCTGGACAGGGCTACGAGCAGTACTTC	CSAGQGYEQYF
TRBV7-2	TRBJ2-3	.	.	TGTGCCAGCAGCTTAAAGGGTGATACGCAGTATTTT	CASSLKGDTQYF
TRBV27	TRBJ1-3	few	.	TGTGCCAGCAAGCGAGGCGGCTCTGGAAACACCATATATTTT	CASKRGGSGNTIYF
TRBV29-1	TRBJ2-7	.	.	TGCAGCGCTGGACGGAGCTTGGGGGAGCAGTACTTC	CSAGRSLGEQYF
TRBV4-1	TRBJ2-5	.	.	TGCGCCAGCAGCCAAGCCGGGGGCGCAGAGACCCAGTACTTC	CASSQAGGAETQYF
TRBV5-1	TRBJ1-1	.	TRBD1	TGCGCCAGCAGCTTGGGACCACAGGGGTTAGCCGTAAACACTGAAGCTTTCTTT	CASSLGPQGLAVNTEAFF
TRBV2	TRBJ2-7	.	.	TGTGCCAGCACCTTGGGACCTTTCTACGAGCAGTACTTC	CASTLGPFYEQYF
TRBV6-6	TRBJ1-6	.	TRBD1	TGTGCCAGCAGTCTTGGACAGGGGTGGGATTCACCCCTCCACTTT	CASSLGQGWDSPLHF
TRBV6-6	TRBJ2-7	.	TRBD1	TGTGCCAGCAGGTGGACAGGGGGGTCCTACGAGCAGTACTTC	CASRWTGGSYEQYF
TRBV5-4	TRBJ1-4	once	.	TGTGCCAGCAGCTTGGGGGGGTCTGATGAAAAACTGTTTTTT	CASSLGGSDEKLFF
TRBV30	TRBJ1-4	.	.	TGTGCCTCCTTATTGTCGCCGGGAGAAAAACTGTTTTTT	CASLLSPGEKLFF
TRBV29-1	TRBJ1-2	.	.	TGCAGCGCCATGGGACCGACGACTAACTATGGCTACACCTTC	CSAMGPTTNYGYTF
TRBV5-4	TRBJ1-2	.	.	TGTGCCAGCAGTAGCGACGGGGGCCCTAACTATGGCTACACCTTC	CASSSDGGPNYGYTF
TRBV2	TRBJ1-5	few	.	TGTGCCAGCACCGGACAGCCCAATCAGCCCCAGCATTTT	CASTGQPNQPQHF
TRBV10-1	TRBJ2-5	.	TRBD1	TGCGCCAGCAGTCCAGGGGGAAAGGAGACCCAGTACTTC	CASSPGGKETQYF
TRBV28	TRBJ1-2	once	.	TGTGCCAGCAGTTTACGGCAGGGAATAGACTATGGCTACACCTTC	CASSLRQGIDYGYTF
TRBV5-1	TRBJ2-1	.	TRBD2	TGCGCCAGCAGTCTGGGGCTAGCGGGGGGGTTGAATGAGCAGTTCTTC	CASSLGLAGGLNEQFF
TRBV5-1	TRBJ1-5	.	.	TGCGCCAGCAGCTTGGAGCAGGGCCTCGGTCAGCCCCAGCATTTT	CASSLEQGLGQPQHF
TRBV7-6	TRBJ2-1	.	TRBD2	TGTGCCAGCAGCTTAGGGCTAGCGGGGGGTTTCTACAATGAGCAGTTCTTC	CASSLGLAGGFYNEQFF